This T cell receptor (beta chain) was profiled in a study of cytomegalovirus exposure and HLA in healthy donors (TCRdb year 2017). Regarding the study in general: In an earlier analysis of roughly 590 of the donors, under 300 Gb of sequence data and 100 million or so unique TCR beta sequences from 150 million to 200 million T cells were reported. An early release that covered more than 550 HLA-typed donors contained around 330 gigabases of sequencing data and 80 million or so unique TCR sequences. Of the 350 to 450 genotyped donors, about 80% fell in the genetic ancestry cluster associated with self-reported Caucasian donors. The study aimed to test whether cataloging public T cell receptors could reveal signatures of past pathogen exposure. Using immunosequencing, the study profiled T cell repertoires from approximately 700 subjects and related those repertoires to cytomegalovirus serostatus. Besides the first cohort of around 670 subjects, a separate validation cohort made up of 120 or so different subjects was used. The study combined high-throughput TCR immunosequencing, statistical association of individual TCRs with disease status, and machine learning to predict cytomegalovirus infection status. A later analysis re-analyzed previously published TCR beta repertoires from roughly 600 donors and added high-resolution HLA genotyping to study TCR occurrence patterns. Rather than using new phenotypic data, the later analysis identified candidate immune exposures from TCR beta sequences and from how often those sequences occurred across donors. To decide whether each TCR beta V gene segment behaved as functional or pseudogenic, an earlier analysis of some 540 of the donors relied on high-throughput TCR beta sequencing. Alongside the repertoire data, information on donor age, sex, ethnicity and CMV serostatus was compiled. In a later genetic analysis, genome-wide SNP genotypes for about 65% of the 666 donors were used, and that subset was treated as a discovery cohort. Every repertoire in the discovery cohort had been generated on one and the same sequencing platform. Class I and class II HLA loci were covered by the typing at four-digit resolution. Typing coverage varied by locus: about 620-640 donors for A, B, C, DRB1 and DQB1; roughly 560 for DQA1; nearly 610 for DPA1; roughly 450 for DPB1. A handful of DR-DQ haplotypes were treated as single units for association and clustering because of strong linkage in the cohort. Across 398 genotyped donors of the cohort, an average of roughly 250,000 unique TCR beta nucleotide sequences per donor were sequenced, and around 20% of those sequences were non-productive. Broad study findings and their caveats: Because counts were too low, seventeen rarely observed V segments, including chromosome 9 orphons, were left out of the earlier analysis of 587 of the donors. A further reported finding was that TCR beta sequences accurately predicted the HLA-A and HLA-B alleles for most subjects in the first cohort. A later analysis found that HLA-associated TCR beta chains were more clonally expanded and had lower generation probabilities than equally common non-associated chains. The presence/absence analyses assumed that sequencing depth was roughly uniform across donors, and that assumption may not be true. The study listed around 160 TCR beta chains as associated with cytomegalovirus. Because some donors lacked HLA typing at each locus, the association tests relied only on the typed subset. The authors suggested that the approach could potentially be generalized to other disease states and immunological phenotypes. Most TCR sequences were seen in very few donors, while some public TCRs were found in many individuals. In both the original and validation cohorts, the classifier was reported to diagnose cytomegalovirus status with high specificity and sensitivity. Several of the top co-occurrence clusters appeared to be linked to parvovirus B19, influenza, CMV and Epstein-Barr virus, according to a later analysis. Correlated functional status among segregating V segments might be attributable to linkage disequilibrium, but an unknown experimental factor could not be ruled out. In a later genetic analysis, a missense DCLRE1C variant was associated with V-gene and J-gene trimming of TCR beta chains, and the association was replicated in an independent cohort. CMV serostatus was the only immune exposure information available for the cohort. In vitro tests confirmed that a few of the cytomegalovirus-associated TCR beta chains recognize cytomegalovirus antigens. Broadly in line with IMGT annotations, most TCR beta V segments showed up in productive rearrangements about 87% or about 30% of the time in an earlier analysis of approximately 600 of the donors. Because the 87-base-pair reads could not distinguish some IMGT-functional V segments, including TRBV6-2 and TRBV6-3, those segments were excluded. In a later genetic analysis, fewer N-insertions in productive TCRs were reported among donors in an Asian-associated ancestry cluster than the roughly 700-donor mean. At a false discovery rate of 0.05, a later analysis linked some 18,000 TCR beta sequences to specific HLA alleles. A later analysis found that TCR association rates varied across HLA loci, with DRB1 alleles showing the most associated TCRs and HLA-C alleles the fewest. Only TCR beta chains were sequenced in this cohort, and the absence of alpha or paired-chain data limited detectable features. A group of highly shared sequence variants was considered likely to be a technical artifact of the sequencing pipeline. When HLA alleles, especially DR and DQ, strongly co-occurred, attributing TCR associations to individual alleles was difficult. According to a later analysis, most CMV-associated TCR beta chains appeared to be HLA-restricted, and the HLA associations seemed to be driven largely by CMV exposure.

The library was obtained by the immunoSEQ multiplex PCR assay. For the multiplex PCR, a mixture combining 60 forward primers for TCR Vbeta segments and 13 reverse primers for TCR Jbeta segments was used. Amplification of the CDR3 region of rearranged TCR beta genes was performed with a multiplex PCR assay on genomic DNA. The Illumina HiSeq System was used to sequence the amplified TCR beta libraries as 87-base-pair reads. The original pipeline was this. Across the 500 to 850 repertoires, a later analysis counted tens of millions of unique TCR beta chains, around 10 million of which were shared by at least two donors. Raw reads were error-corrected and collapsed into unique sequences by a nearest-neighbor algorithm in which closely related sequences were merged to remove PCR and sequencing errors. To assign V, D and J gene segments, CDR3 sequences were aligned to IMGT reference sequences. For a sequence to be retained, at least a six-nucleotide match to both a V gene segment and a J gene segment was required. A rearrangement counted as productive if the CDR3 had no stop codons and remained in frame with V and J, and every other rearrangement counted as non-productive. Following IMGT convention, CDR3 was defined as the stretch from the second conserved V-encoded cysteine to the conserved J-encoded phenylalanine. The earlier analysis of 587 of the donors excluded any sequence lacking an unambiguous match to a single V gene segment. An earlier analysis of about 590 of the donors classified V segments as functional when productive rearrangements were above 56.7% and as segregating when the standard deviation between donors was above 5%. To diagnose cytomegalovirus status from the catalog of TCR beta chain sequences, a statistical classification framework was built. V and J gene assignment, in a later analysis, came from comparing TCR nucleotide sequences with IMGT/GENE-DB human TR gene sequences. A later analysis assigned CDR3 sequences and most-parsimonious VDJ recombination scenarios with the TCRdist pipeline. A later analysis defined each TCR beta chain by its CDR3 amino acid sequence plus V-gene family, and excluded reads lacking a unique V-gene family. In a later analysis, 550 to 650 highly shared, low-generation-probability nucleotide sequences were removed to address suspected cross-contamination and a sequencing artifact. For each public chain, a later analysis derived a clonal expansion index from normalized ranks of inferred template counts within each repertoire. In a later analysis, generation probabilities were computed with a VDJ recombination model fitted to out-of-frame rearrangements, and the resulting probabilities were checked against IGoR. In a later analysis, TCR-TCR, TCR-HLA and TCR-CMV co-occurrence was scored with hypergeometric tests, and a repertoire-size bias correction was applied to TCR pairs. False discovery rates were estimated in a later analysis by permuting HLA or CMV assignments 20 times. In a later analysis, co-occurring TCRs were grouped using DBSCAN, with TCRdist sequence similarity added in when clustering inside HLA-allele-positive subsets. Co-occurrence clustering excluded repertoires with fewer than 30,000 or more than 120,000 public chains, plus five with anomalous nucleotide sharing. TCRdb provides this immuneACCESS table in a form limited to in-frame rearrangements. Some clones are lacking; in checked studies, under half of them reflect an unresolved V gene, and why the rest are absent is not known. That table furnishes V, J and clone size, whereas the DNA furnished D and trimming. This sample holds hundreds of thousands of clones; 60% to 80% were observed only once. The top ten constitute approximately 2% of the sample.

The cohort consisted of hundreds of healthy bone marrow donors. All cohort members were sampled while nominally healthy, although unrecorded immune exposures were likely present. The donor was CMV seronegative and belonged to the group of over 350 seronegative cohort members. A peripheral blood sample was collected from each donor, and TCR beta sequencing was performed on peripheral blood mononuclear cells. Genomic DNA extraction from the blood cell samples was performed with the Qiagen DNeasy Blood Extraction Kit. Of note for this clone: It lacks a known antigen. No base-level quality is on record; no much larger clone is a single base apart.

For CDR1 and CDR2, the germline V gene (reference sequence) lists MNHEY and SMNVEV. The CDR3 spans 13 residues, from the cysteine through the phenylalanine. Of the read, only the CDR3 DNA is kept; its 39 bases are in frame from base 1. Cut back by 6 bases and 7 bases, the V and J ends lie 13 bases apart. Specimen: PBMCs. The receptor's source is a male donor in good health and CMV-seronegative. The rearrangement combines TRBV27 with TRBJ2-1; the best D guess is TRBD2, with 6 bases matching. CDR3 reads: CASRGLSENEQFF. The sequenced DNA: TGTGCCAGCAGGGGACTTAGCGAGAATGAGCAGTTCTTC.